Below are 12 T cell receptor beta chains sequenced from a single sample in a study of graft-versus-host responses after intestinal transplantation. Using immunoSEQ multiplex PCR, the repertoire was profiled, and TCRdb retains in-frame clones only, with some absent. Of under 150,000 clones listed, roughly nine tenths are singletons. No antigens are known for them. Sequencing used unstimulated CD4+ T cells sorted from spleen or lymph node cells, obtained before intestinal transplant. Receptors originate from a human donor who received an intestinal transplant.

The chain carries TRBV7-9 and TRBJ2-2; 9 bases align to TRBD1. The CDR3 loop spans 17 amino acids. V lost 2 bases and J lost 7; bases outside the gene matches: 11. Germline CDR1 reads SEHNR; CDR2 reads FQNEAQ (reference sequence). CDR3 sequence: CASSLSALGQGVGELFF. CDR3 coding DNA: TGTGCCAGCAGCTTATCTGCGCTGGGACAGGGTGTCGGGGAGCTGTTTTTT.

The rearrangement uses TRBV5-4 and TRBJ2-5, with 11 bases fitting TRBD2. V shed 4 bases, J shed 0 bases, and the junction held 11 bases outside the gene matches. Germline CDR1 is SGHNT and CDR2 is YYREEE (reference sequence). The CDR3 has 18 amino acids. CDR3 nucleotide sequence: TGTGCCAGCAGCCCCCAACTAGCGGGGGCCTCAAACCAAGAGACCCAGTACTTC. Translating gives CASSPQLAGASNQETQYF.

The CDR3 bases are TGTGCCAGCAGCTCCGGGAGTGGGGGGCGTCTAAGTAACACCTTC. Translated, it gives CASSSGSGGRLSNTF. The chain carries TRBV5-4 and TRBJ1-2; weak D call: TRBD1 (6 bases). Trimming left V 3 bases short and J 12 bases short, with 24 bases between. The germline V gene encodes CDR1 SGHNT and CDR2 YYREEE (reference sequence). The CDR3 is 15 amino acids. The full variable domain, with the rest looked up from reference TRBV5-4 and TRBJ1-2, is ETGVTQSPTHLIKTRGQQVTLRCSSQSGHNTVSWYQQALGQGPQFIFQYYREEENGRGNFPPRFSGLQFPNYSSELNVNALELDDSALYLCASSSGSGGRLSNTFGSGTRLTVV.

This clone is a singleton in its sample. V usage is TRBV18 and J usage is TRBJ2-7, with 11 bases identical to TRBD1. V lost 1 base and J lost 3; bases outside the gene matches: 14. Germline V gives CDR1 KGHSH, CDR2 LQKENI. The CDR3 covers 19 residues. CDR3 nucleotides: TGTGCCAGCTCACCACTGGGGGACAGGGGGTCGATGGGGTTCTACGAGCAGTACTTC. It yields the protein CASSPLGDRGSMGFYEQYF.

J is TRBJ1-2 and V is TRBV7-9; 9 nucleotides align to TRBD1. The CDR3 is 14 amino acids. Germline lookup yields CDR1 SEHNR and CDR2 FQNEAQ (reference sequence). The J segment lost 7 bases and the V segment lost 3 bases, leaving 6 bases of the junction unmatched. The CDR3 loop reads CASSFAGQGLGYTF. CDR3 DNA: TGTGCCAGCAGCTTCGCGGGACAGGGACTTGGCTACACCTTC.

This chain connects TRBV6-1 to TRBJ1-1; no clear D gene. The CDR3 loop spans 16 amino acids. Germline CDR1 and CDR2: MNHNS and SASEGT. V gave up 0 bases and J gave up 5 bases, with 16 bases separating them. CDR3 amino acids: CASSEAPLDLGTEAFF. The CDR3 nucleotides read TGTGCCAGCAGTGAAGCGCCGCTGGATCTGGGAACTGAAGCTTTCTTT.

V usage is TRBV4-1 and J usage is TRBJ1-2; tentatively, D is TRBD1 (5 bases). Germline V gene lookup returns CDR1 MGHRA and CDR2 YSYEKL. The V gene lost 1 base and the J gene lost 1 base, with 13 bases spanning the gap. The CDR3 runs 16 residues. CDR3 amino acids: CASSQADISFNYGYTF. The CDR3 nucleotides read TGCGCCAGCAGCCAAGCGGACATTTCCTTTAACTATGGCTACACCTTC.

The CDR3 coding sequence is TGTGCCAGCAGTCCTACAAGGCTAGAAAGCGTCTTGGGGCAGTTCTTC. Translating gives CASSPTRLESVLGQFF. The chain carries TRBV2 and TRBJ2-1; D is unclear. The germline CDR1 and CDR2 sequences are SNHLY and FYNNEI. Between the trimmed V and J ends, which lost 5 bases and 12 bases, there was a span of 26 bases. CDR3 length: 16 amino acids.

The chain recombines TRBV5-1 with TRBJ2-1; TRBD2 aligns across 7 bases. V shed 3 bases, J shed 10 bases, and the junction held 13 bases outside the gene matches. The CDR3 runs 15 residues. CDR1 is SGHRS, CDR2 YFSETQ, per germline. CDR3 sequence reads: CASSSRLASGSEQFF. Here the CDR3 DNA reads TGCGCCAGCAGCTCGCGACTAGCATCAGGATCGGAGCAGTTCTTC. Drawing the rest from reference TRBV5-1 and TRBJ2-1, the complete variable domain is KAGVTQTPRYLIKTRGQQVTLSCSPISGHRSVSWYQQTPGQGLQFLFEYFSETQRNKGNFPGRFSGRQFSNSRSEMNVSTLELGDSALYLCASSSRLASGSEQFFGPGTRLTVL.

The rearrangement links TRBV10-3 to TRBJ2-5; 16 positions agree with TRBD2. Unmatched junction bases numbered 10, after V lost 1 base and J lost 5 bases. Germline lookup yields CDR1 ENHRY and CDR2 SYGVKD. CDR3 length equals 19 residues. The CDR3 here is CAISELGTSGGAGKETQYF. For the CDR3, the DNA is TGTGCCATCAGTGAGTTGGGGACTAGCGGGGGGGCCGGGAAGGAGACCCAGTACTTC.

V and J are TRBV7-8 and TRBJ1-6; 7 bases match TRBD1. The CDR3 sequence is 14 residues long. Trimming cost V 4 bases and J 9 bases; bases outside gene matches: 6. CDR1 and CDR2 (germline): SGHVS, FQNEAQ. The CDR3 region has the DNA TGTGCCAGCAGCTCGGGACAGAGGGGTTCACCCCTCCACTTT. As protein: CASSSGQRGSPLHF.

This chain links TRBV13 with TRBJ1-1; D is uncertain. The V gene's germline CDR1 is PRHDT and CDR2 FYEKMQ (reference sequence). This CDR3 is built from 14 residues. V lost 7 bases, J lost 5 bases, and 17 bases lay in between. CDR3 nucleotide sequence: TGTGCCAGCACCTCTCCCAGGATTGAGACTGAAGCTTTCTTT. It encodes CASTSPRIETEAFF.